This T cell receptor beta chain was sequenced for a study of technical replicates of blood from several donors. This CDR3 has 14 amino acids. V shed 1 base and J shed 1 base, with 5 bases lying between them. CDR1 SGHTA and CDR2 FQGNSA come from the germline V gene. Assay: immunoSEQ multiplex PCR; the TCRdb copy retains only in-frame clones and omits some. Among about 75,000 clones listed, 91% were seen once. The sequence was collected from a human donor in good health. Some clones in this sample may be carry-over from other donors' samples. Material for sequencing was T cells isolated from PBMCs. This sequence joins TRBV7-2 and TRBJ2-1; unclear D gene. CDR3 protein: CASSLDRSYNEQFF. The CDR3, as DNA: TGTGCCAGCAGCTTAGACAGATCCTACAATGAGCAGTTCTTC. The complete variable domain, with remaining parts taken from reference TRBV7-2 and TRBJ2-1, reads GAGVSQSPSNKVTEKGKDVELRCDPISGHTALYWYRQSLGQGLEFLIYFQGNSAPDKSGLPSDRFSAERTGGSVSTLTIQRTQQEDSAVYLCASSLDRSYNEQFFGPGTRLTVL.